This T cell receptor (beta chain) was identified during a study of identical twins. CDR3 size: 13 residues. The V gene end was trimmed by 5 bases and the J gene end by 5 bases; junction bases not matched to a gene: 7. Germline V CDR1 and CDR2: DFQATT, SNEGSKA (reference sequence). cDNA molecules carried unique molecular identifiers, and template switching added a universal primer site. TCRdb processed the 5' RACE reads anew with MiXCR; each CDR3 protein has one entry. This table has approximately 500,000 distinct CDR3 sequences, 12% to 15% appearing once. Study-level results: High-abundance cord blood beta clonotypes had fewer insertions; memory repertoires showed none. Shared out-of-frame alpha sequences (those common to twins) showed excess low generation probability. Out-of-frame beta chain sequences displayed weaker excess sharing between twins.

To note about this clonotype: Its antigen is currently unknown.

Separately, the same data were catalogued under a study of yellow fever vaccine responses in identical twins.

Input material: CD4+ T cells sorted from blood. V usage is TRBV20-1 and J usage is TRBJ2-7; 9 nucleotides line up with TRBD2. The clonotype was recovered from a woman younger than 35 in good health. CDR3 DNA sequence: TGCAGTGCTTCGTTTAGCGGGAGAGACGAGCAGTACTTC. It translates to CSASFSGRDEQYF.